The 32 T cell receptor beta chains presented below share a single source sample, sequenced in a study of cytomegalovirus exposure and HLA in healthy donors. Primers included in the PCR were 60 Vbeta and 13 Jbeta primers. Libraries were prepared by immunoSEQ multiplex PCR; TCRdb keeps only in-frame clonotypes and omits some of them. Here the sample table reports 95,000 to 150,000 clones. Sequenced: PBMCs. Receptors were obtained from a young man in good health and CMV-seronegative.

The genes are TRBV9 and TRBJ2-3, with 9 bases lining up with TRBD1. Trimming at V came to 4 bases and at J to 3 bases, leaving 6 bases not matched to a gene. This CDR3 spans 15 amino acids. The germline gives CDR1 SGDLS, CDR2 YYNGEE. The CDR3 DNA sequence: TGTGCCAGCAGCCCTCGAGGACAGGGGACAGATACGCAGTATTTT. It yields the protein CASSPRGQGTDTQYF.

V is TRBV5-1 and J is TRBJ1-2; 9 nucleotides agree with TRBD1. Trimming removed 4 bases from V and 8 bases from J; junction bases left unmatched: 6. Germline V gene data show CDR1 as SGHRS and CDR2 as YFSETQ. The CDR3 is 13 residues long. DNA for the CDR3: TGCGCCAGCAGCGAAGGGACAGGGATGGGCTACACCTTC. This sequence encodes CASSEGTGMGYTF.

V usage is TRBV5-1 and J usage is TRBJ2-2, with 9 bases that match TRBD1. Germline V gene lookup returns CDR1 SGHRS and CDR2 YFSETQ. The length of the CDR3 is 15 residues. Trimming removed 6 bases from V and 3 bases from J; junction bases left unmatched: 6. CDR3 in amino acids: CASTPTGGYTGELFF. As DNA, the CDR3 is TGCGCCAGCACCCCCACAGGGGGCTACACCGGGGAGCTGTTTTTT.

CDR3: CASSPRGGLDRGYTF. The CDR3 nucleotides are TGTGCCAGCAGCCCACGGGGAGGCCTAGATCGTGGCTACACCTTC. The chain combines TRBV6-5 with TRBJ1-2; D unresolved. V was shortened by 6 bases and J by 7 bases, with 21 bases between the two germline ends. The germline CDR1 and CDR2 sequences are MNHEY and SVGAGI. The CDR3 is 15 residues long.

The V call is TRBV10-3, the J call TRBJ1-5; D remains unclear. Trimming pared 2 bases from V and 5 bases from J, leaving 13 bases between. The CDR3 sequence is 15 residues long. Germline CDR1 and CDR2: ENHRY and SYGVKD. The CDR3 sequence: CAISETSIRDQPQHF. For the CDR3, the DNA is TGTGCCATCAGTGAGACCTCAATTCGGGATCAGCCCCAGCATTTT.

DNA for the CDR3: TGTGCCTTGACAGGGGTCGACGGGGAGCTGTTTTTT. It encodes CALTGVDGELFF. This rearrangement joins TRBV5-4 to TRBJ2-2, with TRBD1 matching over 8 bases. Per germline, CDR1 SGHNT and CDR2 YYREEE (reference sequence). V dropped 10 bases and J dropped 7; count of bases not matched to a gene: 6. The CDR3 extends over 12 amino acids.

The chain couples TRBV5-1 to TRBJ2-7; no reliable D call. The CDR3 is 14 residues long. The germline gives CDR1 SGHRS, CDR2 YFSETQ. Trimming stripped 0 bases from V and 2 bases from J, with 9 bases between. In nucleotides, the CDR3 is TGCGCCAGCAGCTTGGCGGCAGGCCCCTACGAGCAGTACTTC. Amino acids: CASSLAAGPYEQYF.

This chain joins TRBV6-5 and TRBJ2-1, with 9 positions matching TRBD1. The germline V gene has CDR1 MNHEY and CDR2 SVGAGI. V was pared by 0 bases and J by 6 bases, with 6 bases of the junction left unmatched. The CDR3 totals 16 residues. DNA of the CDR3: TGTGCCAGCAGTTACTCGGGGACAGGGATAGTCAATGAGCAGTTCTTC. It specifies CASSYSGTGIVNEQFF.

The chain links TRBV5-1 to TRBJ1-2; D not resolved. The germline gives CDR1 SGHRS, CDR2 YFSETQ. CDR3 length equals 13 residues. V was pared by 5 bases and J by 3 bases, with 11 bases between. The CDR3 nucleotides are TGCGCCAGCAGTTTCGACATAGACTATGGCTACACCTTC. It codes for CASSFDIDYGYTF.

The chain uses TRBV7-9 and TRBJ1-2; TRBD1 matches 7 bases. V lost 6 bases to trimming and J lost 8 bases; unmatched junction nucleotides: 9. The CDR3 extends over 13 amino acids. Germline V lookup: CDR1 SEHNR, CDR2 FQNEAQ (reference sequence). CDR3 sequence (DNA): TGTGCCAGCAGGTATGCCGGGACAGACGGCTACACCTTC. Amino acids: CASRYAGTDGYTF.

The CDR3: CASSQVAGGSDTQYF. The DNA of the CDR3 is TGTGCCAGCAGCCAAGTTGCGGGGGGGTCAGATACGCAGTATTTT. The chain recombines TRBV4-2 with TRBJ2-3; TRBD2 agrees at 9 bases. Germline lookup yields CDR1 LGHNA and CDR2 YNFKEQ. V trimming: 1 base; J trimming: 4 bases; junction bases outside the gene matches: 3. This CDR3 spans 15 amino acids.

J is TRBJ2-7 and V is TRBV28, with D tentatively TRBD1 (6 bases). The V end lost 3 bases, the J end lost 6 bases, and 9 bases lay between the germline ends. The germline gives CDR1 MDHEN, CDR2 SYDVKM. This CDR3 has 12 amino acids. The CDR3 is CASSFTGPEQYF. In DNA form, the CDR3 reads TGTGCCAGCAGTTTTACAGGGCCCGAGCAGTACTTC.

The chain recombines TRBV5-8 with TRBJ1-2; TRBD1 matches 9 bases. Trimming at V came to 0 bases and at J to 0 bases, leaving 9 bases not matched to a gene. This CDR3 is built from 18 residues. Germline CDR1 is SGHTS and CDR2 is YDEGEE. CDR3 residues: CASSLVGGQGLTNYGYTF. CDR3 sequence (DNA): TGTGCCAGCAGCTTGGTAGGCGGACAGGGGCTTACTAACTATGGCTACACCTTC. Full variable domain (outside the CDR3, taken from reference TRBV5-8 and TRBJ1-2): EAGVTQSPTHLIKTRGQQATLRCSPISGHTSVYWYQQALGLGLQFLLWYDEGEERNRGNFPPRFSGRQFPNYSSELNVNALELEDSALYLCASSLVGGQGLTNYGYTFGSGTRLTVV.

The V gene is TRBV25-1, the J gene TRBJ1-1; no reliable D call. The CDR3 contains 13 residues. Germline-derived CDR1 and CDR2 are MGHDK and SYGVNS. Trimming took off 1 base at V and 4 bases at J, with 7 bases between the two ends. The CDR3 spells CASSESAGTEAFF. DNA of the CDR3: TGTGCCAGCAGTGAATCGGCAGGCACTGAAGCTTTCTTT.

This chain connects TRBV5-1 to TRBJ1-2; no reliable D call. V lost 4 bases and J lost 2, with 15 bases in between. The V gene's germline CDR1 is SGHRS and CDR2 YFSETQ. The CDR3 extends over 15 amino acids. This CDR3 reads CASSENTPSNYGYTF. DNA for the CDR3: TGCGCCAGCAGCGAAAATACCCCAAGCAACTATGGCTACACCTTC.

This chain joins TRBV29-1 and TRBJ1-1; D might be TRBD1 (6 bases). The ends were cut back, 4 bases at V and 3 bases at J, with 12 bases in the middle. The CDR3 has 13 residues. CDR1 is SQVTM and CDR2 is ANQGSEA in the germline V gene. The CDR3 DNA reads TGCAGCGTTGGACACAGGGAAGACACTGAAGCTTTCTTT. This translates into CSVGHREDTEAFF.

This chain joins TRBV19 and TRBJ1-1; 10 nucleotides agree with TRBD1. This CDR3 contains 17 residues. Per the germline V gene, CDR1 is LNHDA and CDR2 is SQIVND (reference sequence). Germline trimming cut 2 bases from V and 1 base from J; bases unmatched to any gene: 7. CDR3 DNA: TGTGCCAGTAGTATACACATCGGGACAGGGGCGAACACTGAAGCTTTCTTT. Its translation: CASSIHIGTGANTEAFF.

The chain uses TRBV27 and TRBJ2-5; 7 positions match TRBD2. The CDR3 covers 15 residues. Losses at the gene ends were 5 bases for V and 3 bases for J; bases not matched to a gene: 9. CDR1 and CDR2 (germline): MNHEY, SMNVEV (reference sequence). The CDR3 DNA sequence: TGTGCCAGCAGTCCCTGGGCGGGGGTCGAAGAGACCCAGTACTTC. It translates to CASSPWAGVEETQYF.

The rearrangement uses TRBV4-1 and TRBJ1-4, with D possibly matching TRBD1 (5 bases). The CDR3 is 14 amino acids. V was cut by 4 bases and J by 2 bases, with 8 bases left in between. Looked up from germline, CDR1 is MGHRA and CDR2 is YSYEKL. DNA for the CDR3: TGCGCCAGCAGCCCGACAGTGACTAATGAAAAACTGTTTTTT. It encodes CASSPTVTNEKLFF.

The rearrangement uses TRBV5-1 and TRBJ1-1; 9 bases fit TRBD1. J lost 14 bases, V lost 3 bases, and 11 bases had no gene match. In germline, CDR1 is SGHRS, CDR2 YFSETQ. This CDR3 is 13 amino acids long. CDR3: CASSSEGQGRIFF. The CDR3 nucleotides are TGCGCCAGCAGCTCGGAGGGACAGGGTAGAATCTTCTTT.

V and J are TRBV30 and TRBJ1-2, with unresolved D. The CDR3 runs to 14 residues. Germline loops: CDR1 GTSNPN, CDR2 SVGIG (reference sequence). V lost 3 bases, J lost 4 bases, and 15 bases lay in between. The CDR3 sequence is CAWRSDWKTYGYTF. CDR3 bases: TGTGCCTGGAGGTCGGACTGGAAGACCTATGGCTACACCTTC.

This chain uses TRBV5-5 with TRBJ1-1; D may be TRBD1 (5 bases). The CDR3 runs to 16 residues. CDR1 SGHKS and CDR2 YYEKEE come from the germline V gene (reference sequence). Trimming took off 0 bases at V and 0 bases at J, with 12 bases between the two ends. The CDR3 protein is CASSLALPGLNTEAFF. CDR3 nucleotides: TGTGCCAGCAGCTTGGCCCTGCCAGGGTTGAACACTGAAGCTTTCTTT.

The J gene is TRBJ2-5, the V gene TRBV13, with 13 nucleotides matching TRBD2. The germline V gene encodes CDR1 PRHDT and CDR2 FYEKMQ (reference sequence). Unmatched junction bases numbered 5, after V lost 5 bases and J lost 2 bases. The CDR3 runs 16 residues. In DNA form, the CDR3 reads TGTGCCAGCAGCCCCCCGGGACTAGCGGGGCAAGAGACCCAGTACTTC. It specifies CASSPPGLAGQETQYF.

The genes are TRBV14 and TRBJ1-2, with no clear D. This CDR3 has 13 amino acids. V lost 4 bases to trimming and J lost 7 bases, with 13 bases between them. Germline CDR1 SGHDN, CDR2 FVKESK. Written as DNA, the CDR3 is TGTGCCAGCAGCCCGAGAGTAACGGGTGGCTACACCTTC. This translates into CASSPRVTGGYTF.

This chain uses TRBV4-1 with TRBJ2-7, with unresolved D. V was cut by 1 base and J by 0 bases, with 10 bases left in between. CDR3 size: 15 residues. Per the germline V gene, CDR1 is MGHRA and CDR2 is YSYEKL. CDR3 sequence: CASSQGAAYSYEQYF. The DNA of the CDR3 is TGCGCCAGCAGCCAAGGGGCAGCCTACTCCTACGAGCAGTACTTC.

V and J are TRBV7-2 and TRBJ1-5; D gene uncertain. V shed 5 bases and J shed 2 bases, with 16 bases lying between them. The CDR3 runs to 16 residues. CDR1 and CDR2 from the germline V gene are SGHTA and FQGNSA. CDR3 region: CASSPNHSRGNQPQHF. Written as DNA, the CDR3 is TGTGCCAGCAGCCCAAATCATTCACGGGGCAATCAGCCCCAGCATTTT.

The CDR3 DNA reads as TGCGCCAGCAGCTTGGGAGGGTTAGAGACCCAGTACTTC. It is translated as CASSLGGLETQYF. The rearrangement links TRBV5-1 to TRBJ2-5, with a weak D call TRBD2 (5 bases). CDR3 size: 13 residues. V lost 0 bases and J 4 bases, leaving 7 bases between the germline ends. Germline V gives CDR1 SGHRS, CDR2 YFSETQ.

The chain has TRBV5-1 and TRBJ2-7, with 11 bases aligning to TRBD2. Germline CDR1 is SGHRS and CDR2 is YFSETQ. Trimming removed 0 bases from V and 5 bases from J; junction bases left unmatched: 10. This CDR3 contains 17 residues. CDR3 protein: CASSLAAASGGRDEQYF. In DNA form, the CDR3 reads TGCGCCAGCAGCTTGGCCGCGGCTAGCGGGGGGCGCGACGAGCAGTACTTC.

This chain connects TRBV7-9 to TRBJ2-7; no firm D call. Trimming cost V 8 bases and J 0 bases, with 11 bases left between them. CDR1 is SEHNR, CDR2 FQNEAQ, per germline (reference sequence). The CDR3 runs to 13 residues. CDR3 loop: CASVKSDSYEQYF. The CDR3 DNA is TGTGCCAGCGTAAAAAGCGACTCCTACGAGCAGTACTTC.

This chain uses TRBV27 with TRBJ2-7, with D possibly being TRBD1 (5 bases). Germline V gene data show CDR1 as MNHEY and CDR2 as SMNVEV (reference sequence). Trimming stripped 3 bases from V and 1 base from J, with 10 bases between. The CDR3 totals 14 residues. The CDR3 protein is CASSFHRSSYEQYF. Written as DNA, the CDR3 is TGTGCCAGCAGTTTCCACAGGAGTTCCTACGAGCAGTACTTC.

This chain joins TRBV5-1 and TRBJ2-5; weak D call: TRBD1 (5 bases). With 0 bases removed from V and 1 base from J, the gap between germline ends came to 10 bases. Germline loops: CDR1 SGHRS, CDR2 YFSETQ. The CDR3 spans 15 residues. CDR3 DNA: TGCGCCAGCAGCTTGGCCGGTGGGGCCCAAGAGACCCAGTACTTC. The encoded protein is CASSLAGGAQETQYF.

V and J are TRBV4-1 and TRBJ2-7; TRBD2 aligns across 7 bases. The germline V gene has CDR1 MGHRA and CDR2 YSYEKL. V trimming: 2 bases; J trimming: 2 bases; junction bases outside the gene matches: 6. The CDR3 length is 15 residues. The CDR3, as DNA: TGCGCCAGCAGCCAAAGTCCGGGGGGTACCTACGAGCAGTACTTC. Its protein product is CASSQSPGGTYEQYF.